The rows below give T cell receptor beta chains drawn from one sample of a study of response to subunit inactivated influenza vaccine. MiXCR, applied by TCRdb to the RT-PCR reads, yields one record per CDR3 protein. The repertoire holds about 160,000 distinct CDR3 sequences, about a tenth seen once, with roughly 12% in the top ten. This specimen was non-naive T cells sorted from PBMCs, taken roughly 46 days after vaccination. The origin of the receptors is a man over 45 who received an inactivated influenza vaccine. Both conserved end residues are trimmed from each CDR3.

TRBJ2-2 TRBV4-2 ASSPSGRQGTGELF
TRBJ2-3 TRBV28 ASRPWGGLRTDTQC
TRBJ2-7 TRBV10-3 AISEGTPTRPYEQY
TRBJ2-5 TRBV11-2 ASSLWPRETQY
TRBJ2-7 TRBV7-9 ASSAFGSHYEQY
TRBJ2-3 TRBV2 ASSRQGAGDTQY
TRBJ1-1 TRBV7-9 ASSLRGPPTEAF
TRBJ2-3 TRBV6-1 ASNLGGSGRDTQY
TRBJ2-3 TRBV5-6 ASRGVENTQY
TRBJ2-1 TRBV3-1 ASSGPGLAGVHAENEQF
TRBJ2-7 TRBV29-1 SVRRGAKGYEQY
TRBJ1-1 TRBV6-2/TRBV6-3 ASRGVGNTEAF
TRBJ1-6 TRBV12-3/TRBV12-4 ASSRRDRGSPLH
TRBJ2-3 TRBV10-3 AISESKTSGSFADTQY
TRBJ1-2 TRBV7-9 ASSSRQVGYT
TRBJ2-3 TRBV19 ASSITSSGRPDTQY
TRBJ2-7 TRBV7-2 ASSLVAKATYEQY
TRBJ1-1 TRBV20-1 SAKGGRRNTEAF
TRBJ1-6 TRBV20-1 SASPSLRPPLH
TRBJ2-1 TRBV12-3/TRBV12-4 ASSLGGGAPNEQF
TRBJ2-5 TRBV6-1 ASSENLNQETQY
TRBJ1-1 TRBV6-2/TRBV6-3 ASSYLQGGRAF
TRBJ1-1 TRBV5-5 ASSLWRVNTEAF
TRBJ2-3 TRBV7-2 ASSLGDQGSTDTQY
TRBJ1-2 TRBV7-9 ASSLAGSWGYT
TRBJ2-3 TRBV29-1 SVSGTGGLWSTDTQY
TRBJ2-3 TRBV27 ASVLGTQY
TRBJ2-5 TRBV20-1 SAWTPQRETQY
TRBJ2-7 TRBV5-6 ASKTGVSYEQY
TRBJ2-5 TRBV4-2 ASSLGTGGPQETQY
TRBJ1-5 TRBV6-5 ASSSGRTGFQPQH
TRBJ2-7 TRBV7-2 ASSLAPEGEGQY
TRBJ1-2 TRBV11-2 ASSFRPSGGYT
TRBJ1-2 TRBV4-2 ASSLDRHTNYGYT
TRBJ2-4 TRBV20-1 SARGPGDIQY
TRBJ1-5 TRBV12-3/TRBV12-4 ASSKDRVNQPQH
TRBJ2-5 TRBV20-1 SAQTGIETQY
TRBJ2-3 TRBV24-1 ATSVFGGGTDTQY
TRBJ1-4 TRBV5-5 ASSLAPIATNEKLF
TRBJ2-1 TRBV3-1 ASSHSGTWGDEQF
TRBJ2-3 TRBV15 ATSRAPTETDTQY
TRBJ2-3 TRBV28 ASSFEAASTDTQY
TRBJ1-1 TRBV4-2 ASSQRGEDTEAF
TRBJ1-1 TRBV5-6 ASSLVERSTEAF